A selection of T cell receptor beta chains follows, all from one sample in a study of T cell responses to AZD1222 COVID-19 vaccine. Profiling relied on immunoSEQ multiplex PCR, and the TCRdb table lists in-frame clones only, not all of them. The sample lists approximately 70,000 clones; about four fifths were seen once. The sample here was peripheral blood, taken on day 0 of AZD1222 vaccination. These receptors all come from an adult in good health. The CDR3 runs from the conserved cysteine through the conserved F or W. D genes are given only for firm matches. Clone size appears in some rows only: once, few, many, or a class for an expanded clone.

V gene	J gene	clone size	D gene	CDR3 DNA	CDR3 protein
TRBV29-1	TRBJ2-7	-	-	TGCAGCGTTGAAGGATCGGTAGAGCAGTACTTC	CSVEGSVEQYF
TRBV6-2/TRBV6-3	TRBJ2-7	once	TRBD2	TGTGCCAGCAGTTACGAGAGCGGGGGGATGAGCTCCTACGAGCAGTACTTC	CASSYESGGMSSYEQYF
TRBV7-2	TRBJ1-2	-	-	TGTGCCAGCAGCTTTTTGCCTGACCGCACCTATGGCTACACCTTC	CASSFLPDRTYGYTF
TRBV10-3	TRBJ1-5	-	TRBD1	TGTGCCACCGCGACAGGGAATAGCAATCAGCCCCAGCATTTT	CATATGNSNQPQHF
TRBV4-3	TRBJ1-4	few	-	TGCGCCAGCAGCCAAGAAGGCGCAGGGAGGACTAATGAAAAACTGTTTTTT	CASSQEGAGRTNEKLFF
TRBV20-1	TRBJ2-1	-	-	TGCAGTGCTATCCCGGGGTGGGAGCAGTTCTTC	CSAIPGWEQFF
TRBV11-3	TRBJ2-3	-	-	TGTGCCAGCAGCTTAGGGCGAGGCGCAGATACGCAGTATTTT	CASSLGRGADTQYF
TRBV9	TRBJ2-3	-	-	TGTGCCAGCAGCGTAGGGGGGACCCCTTTCCCAGATACGCAGTATTTT	CASSVGGTPFPDTQYF
TRBV9	TRBJ1-1	-	-	TGTGCCAGCAGCGTCGGGTGGGGGAACACTGAAGCTTTCTTT	CASSVGWGNTEAFF
TRBV19	TRBJ1-1	-	-	TGTGCCAGTAGTATGGCACGCATGAACACTGAAGCTTTCTTT	CASSMARMNTEAFF
TRBV5-1	TRBJ2-3	once	-	TGCGCCAGCAAACAAAGAAAAAATCAGGGGGGAGGCACAGATACGCAGTATTTT	CASKQRKNQGGGTDTQYF
TRBV25-1	TRBJ1-1	-	-	TGTGCCAGCAGTGAACCCGGAGGGAACACTGAAGCTTTCTTT	CASSEPGGNTEAFF
TRBV11-3	TRBJ2-1	-	-	TGTGCCAGCAGCTTAAAGTACGGGACCTACAATGAGCAGTTCTTC	CASSLKYGTYNEQFF
TRBV5-8	TRBJ1-2	-	-	TGTGCCAGCAGCTTGGTGGCGGTTACTAACTATGGCTACACCTTC	CASSLVAVTNYGYTF
TRBV28	TRBJ2-2	-	-	TGTGCCAGCAGTTTAGGTCGGACAGTTGGCACCGGGGAGCTGTTTTTT	CASSLGRTVGTGELFF
TRBV19	TRBJ1-1	-	-	TGTGCCAGTAGTATTATGTACACTATGAACACTGAAGCTTTCTTT	CASSIMYTMNTEAFF
TRBV20-1	TRBJ2-7	-	-	TGCAGTGCTAGCCGTAACTACGAGCAGTACTTC	CSASRNYEQYF
TRBV15	TRBJ1-1	-	-	TGTGCCACCAGCAGAGTAGTGGGAAACACTGAAGCTTTCTTT	CATSRVVGNTEAFF
TRBV6-2/TRBV6-3	TRBJ1-6	-	-	TGTGCCAGCAGTTACGGGGGAGGAAATTCACCCCTCCACTTT	CASSYGGGNSPLHF
TRBV6-5	TRBJ2-5	once	TRBD2	TGTGCCAGCAGTTACGCGGGGGGGCCGGAGACCCAGTACTTC	CASSYAGGPETQYF
TRBV9	TRBJ2-2	-	TRBD2	TGTGCCAGCAGCGTAGCTACGAAACCCCGGGGGAGGGGTGTCACCGGGGAGCTGTTTTTT	CASSVATKPRGRGVTGELFF
TRBV30	TRBJ2-3	-	-	TGTGCCTGGAAGAGCAAGCGGGGCACAGATACGCAGTATTTT	CAWKSKRGTDTQYF
TRBV9	TRBJ2-7	-	TRBD1	TGTGCCAGCAGCGTAGAGGAGGCTGTAGGGACAGGTCCTTACGAGCAGTACTTC	CASSVEEAVGTGPYEQYF
TRBV11-2	TRBJ2-3	-	-	TGTGCCAGCAGCACCCGGACCCCGCGCGATACGCAGTATTTT	CASSTRTPRDTQYF
TRBV30	TRBJ1-2	-	-	TGTGCCTGGACTAGACAGCGCACTAACTATGGCTACACCTTC	CAWTRQRTNYGYTF
TRBV4-1	TRBJ2-3	-	-	TGCGCCAGCAGCCAAGTCGGGGGTCCAGATACGCAGTATTTT	CASSQVGGPDTQYF
TRBV7-7	TRBJ1-5	-	TRBD1	TGTGCCAGCAGCTTAGCGCTGGGACAGGGACGTAATAGCAATCAGCCCCAGCATTTT	CASSLALGQGRNSNQPQHF
TRBV5-6	TRBJ2-7	few	-	TGTGCCAGCAGCTTGTCTAACGAGCAGTACTTC	CASSLSNEQYF
TRBV14	TRBJ1-6	-	TRBD1	TGTGCCAGCAGCCGCCGACAGGGCTCCTATAATTCACCCCTCCACTTT	CASSRRQGSYNSPLHF